This T cell receptor (beta chain) originates from a study of T cells of healthy individuals. V lost 2 bases, J lost 0 bases, and 14 bases lay in between. This CDR3 is 18 amino acids long. Germline assignment: CDR1 SGHTA and CDR2 FQGTGA. In TCRdb, the 5' RACE reads were re-called with MiXCR into one record per CDR3 protein. The sample yields fewer than 75,000 distinct CDR3 sequences, about 16% seen once. This clonotype was observed at least ten times. The TCR originated in a human donor in good health. V and J are TRBV7-3 and TRBJ2-6; D is possibly TRBD1 (6 bases). The CDR3 DNA reads TGTGCCAGCAGCTTATCTGACAGGCCCGGCTCTGGGGCCAACGTCCTGACTTTC. Its translation: CASSLSDRPGSGANVLTF.